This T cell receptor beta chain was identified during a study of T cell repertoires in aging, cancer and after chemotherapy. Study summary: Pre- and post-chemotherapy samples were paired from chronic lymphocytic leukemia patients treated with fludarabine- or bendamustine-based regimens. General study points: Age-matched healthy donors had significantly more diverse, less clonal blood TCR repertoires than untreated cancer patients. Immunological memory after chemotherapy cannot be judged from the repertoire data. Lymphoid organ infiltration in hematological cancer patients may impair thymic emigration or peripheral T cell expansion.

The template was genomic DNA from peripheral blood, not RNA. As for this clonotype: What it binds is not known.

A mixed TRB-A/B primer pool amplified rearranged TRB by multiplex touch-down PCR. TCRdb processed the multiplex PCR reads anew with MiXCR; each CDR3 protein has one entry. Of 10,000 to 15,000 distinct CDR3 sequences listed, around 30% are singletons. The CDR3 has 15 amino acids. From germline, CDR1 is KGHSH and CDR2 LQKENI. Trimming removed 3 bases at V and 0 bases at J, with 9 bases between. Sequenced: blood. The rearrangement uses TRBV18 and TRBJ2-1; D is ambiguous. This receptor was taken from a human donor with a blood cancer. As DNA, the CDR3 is TGTGCCAGCTCACCGACTTCCGACTCCTACAATGAGCAGTTCTTC. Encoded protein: CASSPTSDSYNEQFF.